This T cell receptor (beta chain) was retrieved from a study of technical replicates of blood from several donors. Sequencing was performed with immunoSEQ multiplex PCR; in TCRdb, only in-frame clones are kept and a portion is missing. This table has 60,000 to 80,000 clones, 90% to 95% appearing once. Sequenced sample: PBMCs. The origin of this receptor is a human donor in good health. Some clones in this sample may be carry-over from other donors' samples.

The CDR3 loop is CASSQDRGLYEQYF. The CDR3 coding sequence is TGTGCCAGCAGCCAAGACAGGGGGCTGTACGAGCAGTACTTC. V is TRBV14 and J is TRBJ2-7, with TRBD1 matching over 8 bases. This CDR3 contains 14 residues. From germline, CDR1 is SGHDN and CDR2 FVKESK. The V segment lost 0 bases and the J segment 4 bases; nucleotides outside the gene matches: 2.